This is a list of T cell receptor beta chains from one sample in a study of T cell responses to AZD1222 COVID-19 vaccine. Data came from immunoSEQ multiplex PCR; TCRdb stores just in-frame clones and leaves some out. The data contain 160,000 or so clones, 91% of them singletons. Sequences were derived from peripheral blood, sampled on day 0 of AZD1222 vaccination. These receptors all come from an adult in good health. Both conserved end residues are part of each CDR3. Fields, in order: V gene, D gene, clone size, J gene, CDR3 protein, CDR3 DNA. The D gene is left open where the match is weak. Clone size is stated in some rows and not others, as once, few, many or a class when expanded.

TRBV7-9	-	-	TRBJ1-1	CASSFSTENTEAFF	TGTGCCAGCAGCTTCTCGACGGAGAACACTGAAGCTTTCTTT
TRBV5-1	-	-	TRBJ2-7	CASSGGDEQYF	TGCGCCAGCAGCGGCGGGGACGAGCAGTACTTC
TRBV10-1	TRBD1	-	TRBJ1-1	CASAGTGLAGTEAFF	TGCGCCAGCGCCGGGACAGGCCTCGCGGGCACTGAAGCTTTCTTT
TRBV9	TRBD1	once	TRBJ1-2	CASSVSQGAGGYTF	TGTGCCAGCAGCGTATCCCAGGGGGCTGGGGGCTACACCTTC
TRBV24-1	-	-	TRBJ1-5	CATSGAGPNSNQPQHF	TGTGCCACCAGTGGAGCGGGTCCGAATAGCAATCAGCCCCAGCATTTT
TRBV11-3	TRBD1	-	TRBJ1-3	CASSPGTGAGNTIYF	TGTGCCAGCAGCCCGGGGACAGGGGCAGGAAACACCATATATTTT
TRBV29-1	TRBD1	-	TRBJ2-5	CSVFDRDGSQYF	TGCAGCGTTTTTGACAGGGATGGGTCCCAGTACTTC
TRBV5-4	TRBD2	-	TRBJ2-7	CASSLEAGGHEQYF	TGTGCCAGCAGCTTGGAAGCGGGGGGCCACGAGCAGTACTTC
TRBV4-3	-	-	TRBJ2-7	CASSQDLSNYEQYF	TGCGCCAGCAGCCAAGATTTATCCAACTACGAGCAGTACTTC
TRBV7-9	-	-	TRBJ2-1	CASSFKGGLVRNEQFF	TGTGCCAGCAGCTTTAAGGGGGGGCTCGTTAGGAATGAGCAGTTCTTC
TRBV18	-	-	TRBJ1-1	CASSQGGSDTEAFF	TGTGCCAGCTCACAGGGTGGGTCGGACACTGAAGCTTTCTTT
TRBV9	TRBD2	-	TRBJ2-3	CASSDLAGLLDTQYF	TGTGCCAGCAGCGACCTAGCGGGACTGCTGGATACGCAGTATTTT
TRBV5-6	TRBD1	few	TRBJ2-7	CASSRRDRGSSYEQYF	TGTGCCAGCAGCCGCCGGGACAGGGGGAGCTCCTACGAGCAGTACTTC
TRBV5-8	TRBD1	-	TRBJ1-5	CASSQTVGQGGNQPQHF	TGTGCCAGCAGCCAAACCGTCGGACAGGGCGGCAATCAGCCCCAGCATTTT
TRBV7-8	-	-	TRBJ1-1	CASSPDNTEAFF	TGTGCCAGCAGCCCCGATAACACTGAAGCTTTCTTT
TRBV5-1	TRBD1	-	TRBJ1-1	CASSSDRGNTEAFF	TGCGCCAGCAGCTCCGACAGGGGAAACACTGAAGCTTTCTTT
TRBV6-5	-	once	TRBJ2-1	CASSRTDSYNEQFF	TGTGCCAGCAGCCGGACGGACTCCTACAATGAGCAGTTCTTC
TRBV4-1	TRBD1	-	TRBJ1-2	CASSQVQGASGSNYGYTF	TGCGCCAGCAGCCAAGTCCAGGGGGCTTCGGGATCTAACTATGGCTACACCTTC
TRBV5-1	TRBD1	-	TRBJ1-2	CASSLAGTDGYTF	TGCGCCAGCAGCTTGGCGGGGACAGACGGCTACACCTTC
TRBV7-8	-	-	TRBJ1-2	CASSLREYGYTF	TGTGCCAGCAGCTTGAGGGAGTATGGCTACACCTTC
TRBV6-5	-	-	TRBJ2-7	CASSSSSYEQYF	TGTGCCAGCAGCTCAAGCTCCTACGAGCAGTACTTC
TRBV6-6	TRBD2	few	TRBJ2-1	CASSYSGTSQGNEQFF	TGTGCCAGCAGTTATTCCGGGACTAGCCAGGGCAATGAGCAGTTCTTC
TRBV10-3	TRBD2	-	TRBJ2-2	CAISVRGGTGELFF	TGTGCCATCAGTGTCCGGGGGGGGACCGGGGAGCTGTTTTTT
TRBV19	-	-	TRBJ1-1	CASSFQGNTEAFF	TGTGCCAGTAGTTTCCAGGGGAACACTGAAGCTTTCTTT
TRBV7-2	-	-	TRBJ1-4	CASSRDQGAGEKLFF	TGTGCCAGCAGTCGGGACCAAGGGGCGGGAGAAAAACTGTTTTTT
TRBV5-4	-	few	TRBJ1-1	CASSLGANSEAFF	TGTGCCAGCAGCTTGGGGGCAAATAGTGAAGCTTTCTTT
TRBV19	TRBD2	-	TRBJ2-1	CASQPSGRQDNEQFF	TGTGCCAGTCAACCCAGCGGGAGGCAAGACAATGAGCAGTTCTTC
TRBV6-5	-	-	TRBJ1-1	CASSRRSMNTEAFF	TGTGCCAGCAGTCGACGGAGCATGAACACTGAAGCTTTCTTT
TRBV7-9	-	-	TRBJ2-7	CASSLGTYEQYF	TGTGCCAGCAGCTTAGGAACCTACGAGCAGTACTTC
TRBV6-5	-	once	TRBJ1-2	CASSYRDVGYGYTF	TGTGCCAGCAGTTACAGGGACGTGGGGTATGGCTACACCTTC
TRBV19	-	-	TRBJ2-5	CATRFGTQETQYF	TGTGCCACCCGATTCGGGACCCAAGAGACCCAGTACTTC
TRBV12-5	TRBD1	-	TRBJ2-5	CASALTGEETQYF	TGTGCTAGTGCCTTGACAGGGGAAGAGACCCAGTACTTC
TRBV28	-	-	TRBJ1-2	CASSLRNRAEGYTF	TGTGCCAGCAGTTTACGTAACAGGGCAGAGGGCTACACCTTC
TRBV7-2	-	once	TRBJ2-7	CASSLRPSYEQYF	TGTGCCAGCAGCTTAAGGCCCAGCTACGAGCAGTACTTC
TRBV4-1	-	-	TRBJ1-1	CASSQYSDLNTEAFF	TGCGCCAGCAGCCAATATTCAGACTTGAACACTGAAGCTTTCTTT
TRBV12-5	-	-	TRBJ2-1	CASGLNYNEQFF	TGTGCTAGTGGTTTGAACTACAATGAGCAGTTCTTC
TRBV18	TRBD1	-	TRBJ2-5	CASSPLPGGIQETQYF	TGTGCCAGCTCACCACTGCCAGGGGGTATCCAAGAGACCCAGTACTTC
TRBV7-2	-	-	TRBJ1-1	CASSLGNSMNTEAFF	TGTGCCAGCAGCTTAGGTAACAGCATGAACACTGAAGCTTTCTTT
TRBV18	-	-	TRBJ1-1	CASSPLGGMNTEAFF	TGTGCCAGCTCACCACTCGGGGGGATGAACACTGAAGCTTTCTTT
TRBV28	-	-	TRBJ2-3	CASRVGGRTDTQYF	TGTGCCAGCAGAGTTGGCGGTCGCACAGATACGCAGTATTTT
TRBV28	-	-	TRBJ2-3	CASSPPGVFGPDTQYF	TGTGCCAGCAGTCCTCCCGGGGTATTTGGCCCAGATACGCAGTATTTT
TRBV2	-	-	TRBJ2-7	CASIDGVSYEQYF	TGTGCCAGCATCGATGGGGTATCCTACGAGCAGTACTTC
TRBV7-8	-	-	TRBJ2-1	CASRGRTEGWGQFF	TGTGCCAGCAGGGGACGGACAGAGGGTTGGGGGCAGTTCTTC
TRBV6-2/TRBV6-3	TRBD2	-	TRBJ2-1	CASSYDGRANNEQFF	TGTGCCAGCAGTTACGACGGGAGGGCTAACAATGAGCAGTTCTTC
TRBV27	-	-	TRBJ1-5	CASRTDRNEGQPQHF	TGTGCCAGCAGAACCGACAGAAACGAAGGCCAGCCCCAGCATTTT
TRBV5-1	TRBD1	once	TRBJ2-3	CASSFQGVDTDTQYF	TGCGCCAGCAGCTTCCAGGGGGTAGACACAGATACGCAGTATTTT
TRBV15	-	-	TRBJ2-1	CATSRAKGNEQFF	TGTGCCACCAGCAGAGCTAAGGGAAATGAGCAGTTCTTC
TRBV5-4	-	-	TRBJ2-7	CASSSGQSYEQYF	TGTGCCAGCAGCTCCGGACAGTCCTACGAGCAGTACTTC
TRBV6-2/TRBV6-3	-	once	TRBJ2-1	CASSYKDEQFF	TGTGCCAGCAGTTATAAAGATGAGCAGTTCTTC
TRBV7-9	-	-	TRBJ2-1	CASSLVSLWGEQFF	TGTGCCAGCAGCTTAGTCTCCTTGTGGGGTGAGCAGTTCTTC
TRBV20-1	TRBD2	once	TRBJ2-1	CSASSQREPYEQFF	TGCAGTGCTAGTAGTCAGCGGGAGCCCTATGAGCAGTTCTTC
TRBV2	-	-	TRBJ2-4	CASSAGAGIQYF	TGTGCCAGCAGTGCAGGGGCTGGCATTCAGTACTTC
TRBV12-3/TRBV12-4	-	-	TRBJ1-4	CASVGVTNEKLFF	TGTGCCAGCGTCGGGGTGACTAATGAAAAACTGTTTTTT
TRBV6-5	-	-	TRBJ2-2	CASSYGSGAGELFF	TGTGCCAGCAGTTACGGTTCAGGGGCCGGGGAGCTGTTTTTT